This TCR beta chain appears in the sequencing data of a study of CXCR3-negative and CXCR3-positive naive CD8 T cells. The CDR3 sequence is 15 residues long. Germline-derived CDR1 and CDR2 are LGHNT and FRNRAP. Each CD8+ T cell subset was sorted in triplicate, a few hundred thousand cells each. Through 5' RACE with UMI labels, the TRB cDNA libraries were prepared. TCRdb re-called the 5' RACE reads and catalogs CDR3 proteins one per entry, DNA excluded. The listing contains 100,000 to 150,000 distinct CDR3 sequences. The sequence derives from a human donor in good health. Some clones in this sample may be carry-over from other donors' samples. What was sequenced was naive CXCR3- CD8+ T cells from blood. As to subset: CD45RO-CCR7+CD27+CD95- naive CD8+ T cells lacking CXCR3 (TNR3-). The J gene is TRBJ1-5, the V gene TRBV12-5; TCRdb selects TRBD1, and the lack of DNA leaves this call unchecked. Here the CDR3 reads CASSPDGYSNQPQHF.